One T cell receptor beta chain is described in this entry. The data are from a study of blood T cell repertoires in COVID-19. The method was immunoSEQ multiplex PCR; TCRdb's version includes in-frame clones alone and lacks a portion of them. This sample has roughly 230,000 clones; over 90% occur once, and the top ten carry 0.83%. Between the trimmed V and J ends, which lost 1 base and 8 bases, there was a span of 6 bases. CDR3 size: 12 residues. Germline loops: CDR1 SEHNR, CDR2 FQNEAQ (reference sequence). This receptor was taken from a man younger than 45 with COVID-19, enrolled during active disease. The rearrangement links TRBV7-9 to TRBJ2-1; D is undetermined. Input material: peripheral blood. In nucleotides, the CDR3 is TGTGCCAGCAGCTTAGGACATGATGAGCAGTTCTTC. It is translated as CASSLGHDEQFF.